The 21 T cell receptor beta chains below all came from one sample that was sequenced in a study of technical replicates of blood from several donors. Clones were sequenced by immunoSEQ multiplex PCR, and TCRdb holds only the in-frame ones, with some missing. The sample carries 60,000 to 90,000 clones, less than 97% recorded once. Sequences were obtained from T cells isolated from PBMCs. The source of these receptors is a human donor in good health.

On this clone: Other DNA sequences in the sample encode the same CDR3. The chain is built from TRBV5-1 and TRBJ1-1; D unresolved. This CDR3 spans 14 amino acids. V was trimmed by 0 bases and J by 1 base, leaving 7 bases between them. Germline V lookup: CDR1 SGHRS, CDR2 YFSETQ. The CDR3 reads CASSLAPGNTEAFF. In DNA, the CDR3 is TGCGCCAGCAGCTTGGCCCCCGGGAACACTGAAGCTTTCTTT.

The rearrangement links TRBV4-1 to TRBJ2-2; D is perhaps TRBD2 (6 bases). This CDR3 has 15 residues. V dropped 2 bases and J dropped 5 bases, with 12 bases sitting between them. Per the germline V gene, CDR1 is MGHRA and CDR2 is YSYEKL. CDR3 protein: CASSQFRAGTGELFF. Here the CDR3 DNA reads TGCGCCAGCAGCCAATTCAGGGCGGGGACCGGGGAGCTGTTTTTT.

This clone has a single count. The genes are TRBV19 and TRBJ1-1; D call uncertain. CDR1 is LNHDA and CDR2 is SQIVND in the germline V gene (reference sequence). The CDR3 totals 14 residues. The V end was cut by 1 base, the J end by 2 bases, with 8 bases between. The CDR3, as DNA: TGTGCCAGTAGTATAGCACCAGAAAACACTGAAGCTTTCTTT. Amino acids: CASSIAPENTEAFF. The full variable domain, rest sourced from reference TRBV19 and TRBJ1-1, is DGGITQSPKYLFRKEGQNVTLSCEQNLNHDAMYWYRQDPGQGLRLIYYSQIVNDFQKGDIAEGYSVSREKKESFPLTVTSAQKNPTAFYLCASSIAPENTEAFFGQGTRLTVV.

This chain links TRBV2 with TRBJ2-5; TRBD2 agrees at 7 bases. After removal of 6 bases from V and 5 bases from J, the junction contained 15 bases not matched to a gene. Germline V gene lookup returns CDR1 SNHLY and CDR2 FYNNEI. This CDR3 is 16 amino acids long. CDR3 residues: CASSELLADRGETQYF. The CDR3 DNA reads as TGTGCCAGCAGCGAACTTCTAGCGGACCGGGGGGAGACCCAGTACTTC. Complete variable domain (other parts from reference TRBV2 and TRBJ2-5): EPEVTQTPSHQVTQMGQEVILRCVPISNHLYFYWYRQILGQKVEFLVSFYNNEISEKSEIFDDQFSVERPDGSNFTLKIRSTKLEDSAMYFCASSELLADRGETQYFGPGTRLLVL.

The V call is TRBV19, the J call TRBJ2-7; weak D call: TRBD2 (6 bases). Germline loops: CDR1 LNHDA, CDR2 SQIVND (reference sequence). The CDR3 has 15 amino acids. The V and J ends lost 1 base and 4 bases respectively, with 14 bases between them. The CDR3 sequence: CASSIGSGGWYEQYF. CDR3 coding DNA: TGTGCCAGTAGTATAGGCTCCGGGGGTTGGTACGAGCAGTACTTC.

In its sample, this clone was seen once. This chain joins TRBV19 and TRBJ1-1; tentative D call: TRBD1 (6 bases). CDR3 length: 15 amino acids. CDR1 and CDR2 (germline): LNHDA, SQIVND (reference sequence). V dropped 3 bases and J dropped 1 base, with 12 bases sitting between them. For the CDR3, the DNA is TGTGCCAGTAGTATGAGGCAGGGGAAGAACACTGAAGCTTTCTTT. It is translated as CASSMRQGKNTEAFF.

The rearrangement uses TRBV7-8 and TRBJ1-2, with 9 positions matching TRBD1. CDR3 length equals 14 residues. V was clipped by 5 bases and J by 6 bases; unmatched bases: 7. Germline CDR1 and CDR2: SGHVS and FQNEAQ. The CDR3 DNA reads TGTGCCAGCAGCCGGGGGACAGGGATTAATGGCTACACCTTC. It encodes CASSRGTGINGYTF. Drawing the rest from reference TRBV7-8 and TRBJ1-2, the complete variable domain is GAGVSQSPRYKVAKRGQDVALRCDPISGHVSLFWYQQALGQGPEFLTYFQNEAQLDKSGLPSDRFFAERPEGSVSTLKIQRTQQEDSAVYLCASSRGTGINGYTFGSGTRLTVV.

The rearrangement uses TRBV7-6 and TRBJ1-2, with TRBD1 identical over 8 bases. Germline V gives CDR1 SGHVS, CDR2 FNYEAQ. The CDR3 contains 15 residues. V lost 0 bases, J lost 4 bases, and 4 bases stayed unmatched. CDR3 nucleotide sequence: TGTGCCAGCAGCTTAGCAAGGACAGGGAGCTATGGCTACACCTTC. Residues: CASSLARTGSYGYTF.

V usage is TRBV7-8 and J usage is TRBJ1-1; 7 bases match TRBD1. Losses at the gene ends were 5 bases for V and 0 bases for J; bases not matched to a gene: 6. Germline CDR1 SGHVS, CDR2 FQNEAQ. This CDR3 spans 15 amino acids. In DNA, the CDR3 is TGTGCCAGCAGCGTGAGGGACAGAATGAACACTGAAGCTTTCTTT. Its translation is CASSVRDRMNTEAFF.

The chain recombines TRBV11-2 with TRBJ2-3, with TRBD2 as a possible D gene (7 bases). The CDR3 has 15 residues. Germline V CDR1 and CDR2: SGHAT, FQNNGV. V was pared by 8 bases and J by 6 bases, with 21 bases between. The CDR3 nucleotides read TGTGCCAGCGATTTAGGGAGGGGGGGTTACGATACGCAGTATTTT. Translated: CASDLGRGGYDTQYF.

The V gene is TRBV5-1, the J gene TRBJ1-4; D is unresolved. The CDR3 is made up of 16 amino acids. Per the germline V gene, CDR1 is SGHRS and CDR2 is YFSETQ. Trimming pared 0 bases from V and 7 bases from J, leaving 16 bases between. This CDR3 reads CASSLVSGEHGEKLFF. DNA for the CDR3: TGCGCCAGCAGCTTGGTATCTGGGGAGCATGGTGAAAAACTGTTTTTT.

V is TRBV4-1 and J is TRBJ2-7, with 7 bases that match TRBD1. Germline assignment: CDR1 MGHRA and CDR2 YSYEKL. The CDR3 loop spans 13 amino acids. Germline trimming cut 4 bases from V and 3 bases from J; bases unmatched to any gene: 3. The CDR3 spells CASSPGQHYEQYF. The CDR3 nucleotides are TGCGCCAGCAGCCCGGGACAGCACTACGAGCAGTACTTC.

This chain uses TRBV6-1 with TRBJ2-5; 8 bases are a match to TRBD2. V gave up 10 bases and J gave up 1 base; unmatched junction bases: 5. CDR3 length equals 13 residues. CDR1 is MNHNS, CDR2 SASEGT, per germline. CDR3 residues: CATGGTSQETQYF. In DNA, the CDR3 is TGTGCCACGGGGGGGACAAGCCAAGAGACCCAGTACTTC.

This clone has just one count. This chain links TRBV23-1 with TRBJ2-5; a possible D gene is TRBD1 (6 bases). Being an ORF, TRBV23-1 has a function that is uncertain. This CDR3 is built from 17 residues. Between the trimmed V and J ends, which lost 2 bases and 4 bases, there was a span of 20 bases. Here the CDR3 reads CASSQTQPHTGLETQYF. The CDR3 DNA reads TGCGCCAGCAGTCAAACCCAACCCCACACAGGGTTAGAGACCCAGTACTTC.

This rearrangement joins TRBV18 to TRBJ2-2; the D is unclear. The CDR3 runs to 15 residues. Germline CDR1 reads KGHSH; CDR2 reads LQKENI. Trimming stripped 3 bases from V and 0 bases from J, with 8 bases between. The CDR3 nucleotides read TGTGCCAGCTCACCTTCACAGACGAACACCGGGGAGCTGTTTTTT. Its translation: CASSPSQTNTGELFF.

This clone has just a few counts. The CDR3, as DNA: TGTGCCAGCAGCTTGGAAGGCCCCGGGACAGGGGCCAACTATGGCTACACCTTC. Its protein product is CASSLEGPGTGANYGYTF. V is TRBV5-6 and J is TRBJ1-2; 10 bases map to TRBD1. The CDR3 extends over 18 amino acids. V lost 0 bases and J lost 2; bases outside the gene matches: 10. Germline V gives CDR1 SGHDT, CDR2 YYEEEE. The variable domain in full, with the rest retrieved from reference TRBV5-6 and TRBJ1-2, is DAGVTQSPTHLIKTRGQQVTLRCSPKSGHDTVSWYQQALGQGPQFIFQYYEEEERQRGNFPDRFSGHQFPNYSSELNVNALLLGDSALYLCASSLEGPGTGANYGYTFGSGTRLTVV.

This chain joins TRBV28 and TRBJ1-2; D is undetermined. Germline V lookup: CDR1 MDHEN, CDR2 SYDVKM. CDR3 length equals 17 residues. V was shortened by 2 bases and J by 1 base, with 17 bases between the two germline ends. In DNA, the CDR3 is TGTGCCAGCAGTTTAATCTGGTCGGGAACGGTTAACTATGGCTACACCTTC. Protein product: CASSLIWSGTVNYGYTF.

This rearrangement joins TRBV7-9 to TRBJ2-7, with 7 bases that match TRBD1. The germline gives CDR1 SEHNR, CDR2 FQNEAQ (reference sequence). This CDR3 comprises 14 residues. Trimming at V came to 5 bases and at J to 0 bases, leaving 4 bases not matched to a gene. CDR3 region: CASSPTGDSYEQYF. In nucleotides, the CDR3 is TGTGCCAGCAGCCCTACAGGGGACTCCTACGAGCAGTACTTC.

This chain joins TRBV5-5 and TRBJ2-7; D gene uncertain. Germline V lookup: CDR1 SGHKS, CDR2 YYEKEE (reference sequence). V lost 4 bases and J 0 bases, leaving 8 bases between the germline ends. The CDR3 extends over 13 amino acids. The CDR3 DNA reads TGTGCCAGCAGCCTGGCCGTCTCCTACGAGCAGTACTTC. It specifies CASSLAVSYEQYF.

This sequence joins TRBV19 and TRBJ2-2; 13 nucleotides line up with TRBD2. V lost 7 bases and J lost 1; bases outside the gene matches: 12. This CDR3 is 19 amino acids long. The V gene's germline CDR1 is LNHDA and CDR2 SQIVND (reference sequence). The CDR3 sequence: CASIPRGLAGKRNTGELFF. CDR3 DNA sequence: TGTGCCAGTATTCCGAGGGGACTAGCGGGAAAGAGGAACACCGGGGAGCTGTTTTTT.

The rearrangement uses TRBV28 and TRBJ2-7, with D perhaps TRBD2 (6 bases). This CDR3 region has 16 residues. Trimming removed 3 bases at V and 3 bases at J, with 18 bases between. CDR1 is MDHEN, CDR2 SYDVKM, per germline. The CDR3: CASSFDLLAMGYEQYF. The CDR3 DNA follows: TGTGCCAGCAGTTTTGATCTGCTAGCGATGGGCTACGAGCAGTACTTC.